This is a list of T cell receptor beta chains from one sample in a study of blood T cells in healthy people across ages. Via MiXCR, TCRdb re-called the 5' RACE reads, giving one row per CDR3 protein. Counted here are over 600,000 distinct CDR3 sequences, approximately 40% occurring once; the ten biggest clones make up approximately 31%. What was sequenced was blood. The receptor set was obtained from an elderly man in good health. The CDR3 runs from the conserved cysteine through the conserved F or W. D genes are given only for firm matches. The listing skips clone size in some rows; elsewhere it reads once, few, many or a size class.

J | D | V | size | DNA | CDR3
TRBJ2-6 | TRBD1 | TRBV5-4 | few | TGTGCCAGCAGCCTGGGACAGGAAGCCTCTGGGGCCAACGTCCTGACTTTC | CASSLGQEASGANVLTF
TRBJ2-5 | TRBD2 | TRBV6-5 | - | TGTGCCAGCAGTTACGGGGGACTAGCGGGGGGACACCAAGAGACCCAGTACTTC | CASSYGGLAGGHQETQYF
TRBJ1-1 | - | TRBV30 | - | TGTGCCTGGAGTCCCTCGGTCAGGCTGAACACTGAAGCTTTCTTT | CAWSPSVRLNTEAFF
TRBJ2-6 | TRBD2 | TRBV6-2/TRBV6-3 | - | TGTGCCAGCAGTCTACTAGCGCCGAGCTCTGGGGCCAACGTCCTGACTTTC | CASSLLAPSSGANVLTF
TRBJ1-5 | - | TRBV6-2/TRBV6-3 | - | TGTGCCAGCAGTTACGGGACACCGCGGGGCAATCAGCCCCAGCATTTT | CASSYGTPRGNQPQHF
TRBJ2-7 | - | TRBV29-1 | - | TGCAGCGTTGACACCGGAAAAGGGCCTACCTACGAGCAGTACTTC | CSVDTGKGPTYEQYF
TRBJ2-3 | TRBD2 | TRBV7-2 | - | TGTGCCAGCAGCAAAGGGACTAGCGGGAGGCCCACAGATACGCAGTATTTT | CASSKGTSGRPTDTQYF
TRBJ2-7 | TRBD2 | TRBV10-1 | few | TGCGCCAGCAGTGAGTTAGCGGGCAGCTCCTACAATGAGCAGTACTTC | CASSELAGSSYNEQYF
TRBJ2-2 | - | TRBV14 | few | TGTGCCAGCAGCCAACAGGGGCAGGCCACCGGGGAGCTGTTTTTT | CASSQQGQATGELFF
TRBJ2-5 | TRBD2 | TRBV12-3/TRBV12-4 | many | TGTGCCAGCGGCATTAGCGGGACAGAGACCCAGTACTTC | CASGISGTETQYF
TRBJ2-5 | - | TRBV20-1 | few | TGCAGTGCCCTACTAGCTGCAGAGACCCAGTACTTC | CSALLAAETQYF